One T cell receptor beta chain is described in this entry. No antigen is known for it. Trimming left V 4 bases short and J 1 base short, with 13 bases between. The V gene's germline CDR1 is LNHDA and CDR2 SQIVND (reference sequence). The CDR3 contains 15 residues. This sample stems from a study of OX40 agonist ivuxolimab in advanced cancers. Background on the study: Dose-escalation subjects each had hepatocellular carcinoma, melanoma, renal cell or head and neck cancer. With a range of roughly 23 to 79, age averaged approximately 64 years, and around 83% were male.

The protocol was immunoSEQ multiplex PCR, while the TCRdb copy is restricted to in-frame clones and leaves out a portion. This table holds roughly 40,000 clones, roughly 84% found once. General study points: Clonal expansion was seen in CD4+ and CD8+ blood T cells by week 6 at 0.1 to 3.0 mg/kg. More expanded clones were found, on average, in CD8+ than in CD4+ T cells.

The J gene is TRBJ1-1, the V gene TRBV19; D gene uncertain. The clonotype comes from an adult with an advanced solid tumor such as melanoma, head and neck, liver or kidney cancer. The material was CD4+ or CD8+ T cells sorted from blood, obtained in a trial of the OX40 agonist ivuxolimab. CDR3 in DNA: TGTGCCAGTAGTAGCGTCGGGCGAAAGAACACTGAAGCTTTCTTT. Translated: CASSSVGRKNTEAFF.